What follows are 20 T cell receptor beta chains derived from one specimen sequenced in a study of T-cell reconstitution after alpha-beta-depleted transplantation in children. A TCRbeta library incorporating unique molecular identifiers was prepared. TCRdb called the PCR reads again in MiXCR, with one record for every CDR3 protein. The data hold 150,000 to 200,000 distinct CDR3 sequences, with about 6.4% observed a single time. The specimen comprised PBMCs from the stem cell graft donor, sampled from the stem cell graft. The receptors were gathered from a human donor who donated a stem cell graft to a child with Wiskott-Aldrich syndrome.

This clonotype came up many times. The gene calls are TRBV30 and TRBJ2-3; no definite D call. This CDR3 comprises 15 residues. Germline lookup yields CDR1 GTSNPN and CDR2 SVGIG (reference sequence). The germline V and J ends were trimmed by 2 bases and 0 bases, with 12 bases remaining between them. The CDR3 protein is CAWSSTSVSTDTQYF. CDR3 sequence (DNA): TGTGCCTGGAGTAGTACAAGCGTAAGCACAGATACGCAGTATTTT. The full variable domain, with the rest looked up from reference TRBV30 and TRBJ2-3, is SQTIHQWPATLVQPVGSPLSLECTVEGTSNPNLYWYRQAAGRGLQLLFYSVGIGQISSEVPQNLSASRPQDRQFILSSKKLLLSDSGFYLCAWSSTSVSTDTQYFGPGTRLTVL.

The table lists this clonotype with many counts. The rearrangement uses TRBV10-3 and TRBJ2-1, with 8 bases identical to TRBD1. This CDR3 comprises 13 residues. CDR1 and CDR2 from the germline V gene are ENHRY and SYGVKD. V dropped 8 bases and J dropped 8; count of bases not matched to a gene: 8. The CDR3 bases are TGTGCCATCTCGGACAGGGTCAGAGATGAGCAGTTCTTC. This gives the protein CAISDRVRDEQFF.

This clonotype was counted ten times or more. This chain's CDR3 is CSASGQGAGEQYF. The DNA of the CDR3 is TGCAGTGCTAGTGGGCAGGGGGCGGGCGAGCAGTACTTC. The chain has TRBV20-1 and TRBJ2-7; 8 nucleotides agree with TRBD1. The length of the CDR3 is 13 residues. CDR1 is DFQATT and CDR2 is SNEGSKA in the germline V gene (reference sequence). Trimming at V came to 3 bases and at J to 6 bases, leaving 7 bases not matched to a gene.

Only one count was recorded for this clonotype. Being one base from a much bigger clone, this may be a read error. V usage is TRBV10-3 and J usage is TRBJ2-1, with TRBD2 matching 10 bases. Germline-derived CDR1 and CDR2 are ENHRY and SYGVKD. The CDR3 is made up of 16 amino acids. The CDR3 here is CSISEGPSGRGDEQFF. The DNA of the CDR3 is TGTTCCATCAGCGAGGGCCCTAGCGGGAGAGGGGATGAGCAGTTCTTC.

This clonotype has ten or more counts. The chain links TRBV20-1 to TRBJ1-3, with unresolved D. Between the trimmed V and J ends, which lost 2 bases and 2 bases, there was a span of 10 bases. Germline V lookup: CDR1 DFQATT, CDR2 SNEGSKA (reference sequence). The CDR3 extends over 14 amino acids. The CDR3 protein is CSARLGSAGNTIYF. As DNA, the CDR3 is TGCAGTGCTAGACTAGGGTCTGCTGGAAACACCATATATTTT.

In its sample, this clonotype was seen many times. The CDR3 loop is CASSLRIGTTEAFF. As DNA, the CDR3 is TGTGCCAGCAGCTTACGTATAGGAACCACTGAAGCTTTCTTT. The V and J genes are TRBV7-2 and TRBJ1-1; D call uncertain. The CDR3 contains 14 residues. Trimming shortened V by 2 bases and J by 4 bases, and 11 bases separated the two germline ends. Germline CDR1 is SGHTA and CDR2 is FQGNSA.

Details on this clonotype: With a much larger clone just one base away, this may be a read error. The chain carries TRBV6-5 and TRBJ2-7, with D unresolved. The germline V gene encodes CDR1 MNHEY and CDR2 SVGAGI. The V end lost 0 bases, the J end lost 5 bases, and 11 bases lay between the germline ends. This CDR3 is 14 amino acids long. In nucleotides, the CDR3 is TGTGCCAGCAGTTACTCGGAGAGGTTCCACGAGCAGTACTTC. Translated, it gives CASSYSERFHEQYF.

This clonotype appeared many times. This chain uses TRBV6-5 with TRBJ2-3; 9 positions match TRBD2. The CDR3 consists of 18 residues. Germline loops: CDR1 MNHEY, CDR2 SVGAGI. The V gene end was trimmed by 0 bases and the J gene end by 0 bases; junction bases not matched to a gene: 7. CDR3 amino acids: CASSYSSSGEVSTDTQYF. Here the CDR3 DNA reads TGTGCCAGCAGTTACTCGTCTAGCGGGGAGGTTAGCACAGATACGCAGTATTTT.

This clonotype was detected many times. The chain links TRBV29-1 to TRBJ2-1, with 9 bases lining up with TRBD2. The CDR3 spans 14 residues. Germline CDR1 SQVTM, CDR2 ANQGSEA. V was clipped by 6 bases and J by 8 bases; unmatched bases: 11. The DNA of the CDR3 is TGCAGCGTCACTAAAGCGGGGGGCCAAGATGAGCAGTTCTTC. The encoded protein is CSVTKAGGQDEQFF.

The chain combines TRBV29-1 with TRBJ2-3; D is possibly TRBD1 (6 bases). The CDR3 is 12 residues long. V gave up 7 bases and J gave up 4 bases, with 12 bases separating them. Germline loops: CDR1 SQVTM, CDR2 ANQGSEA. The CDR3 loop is CSALQGADTQYF. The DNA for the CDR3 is TGCAGCGCTTTACAGGGAGCAGATACGCAGTATTTT.

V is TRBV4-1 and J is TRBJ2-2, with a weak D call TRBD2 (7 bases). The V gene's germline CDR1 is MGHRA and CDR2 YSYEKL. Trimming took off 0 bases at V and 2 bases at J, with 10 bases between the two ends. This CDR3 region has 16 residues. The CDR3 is CASSQDGGGNTGELFF. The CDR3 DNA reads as TGCGCCAGCAGCCAAGATGGCGGGGGCAACACCGGGGAGCTGTTTTTT.

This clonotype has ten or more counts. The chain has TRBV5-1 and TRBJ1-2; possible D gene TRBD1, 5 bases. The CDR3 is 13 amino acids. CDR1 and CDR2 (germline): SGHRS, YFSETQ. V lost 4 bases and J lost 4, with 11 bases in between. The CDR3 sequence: CASSRDLAYGYTF. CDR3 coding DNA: TGCGCCAGCAGCCGGGACCTAGCCTATGGCTACACCTTC.

The CDR3: CASSSSTGLESNQPQHF. Here the CDR3 DNA reads TGTGCCAGCAGTTCGTCGACAGGGTTGGAAAGCAATCAGCCCCAGCATTTT. The V call is TRBV28, the J call TRBJ1-5, with 7 bases lining up with TRBD1. With V trimmed by 4 bases and J by 1 base, 10 bases remained unmatched. Per the germline V gene, CDR1 is MDHEN and CDR2 is SYDVKM. The CDR3 spans 17 residues.

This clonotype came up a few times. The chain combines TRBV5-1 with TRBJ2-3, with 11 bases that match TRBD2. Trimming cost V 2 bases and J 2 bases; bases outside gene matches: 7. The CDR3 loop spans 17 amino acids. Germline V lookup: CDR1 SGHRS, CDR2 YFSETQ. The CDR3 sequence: CASSFRGTSGVTDTQYF. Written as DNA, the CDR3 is TGCGCCAGCAGCTTCCGCGGGACTAGCGGTGTCACAGATACGCAGTATTTT.

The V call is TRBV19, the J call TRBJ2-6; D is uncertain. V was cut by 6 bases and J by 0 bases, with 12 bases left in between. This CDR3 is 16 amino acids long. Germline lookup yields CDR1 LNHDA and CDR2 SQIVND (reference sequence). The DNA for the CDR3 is TGTGCCAGTAGATTTTTAGATATCTCTGGGGCCAACGTCCTGACTTTC. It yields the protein CASRFLDISGANVLTF.

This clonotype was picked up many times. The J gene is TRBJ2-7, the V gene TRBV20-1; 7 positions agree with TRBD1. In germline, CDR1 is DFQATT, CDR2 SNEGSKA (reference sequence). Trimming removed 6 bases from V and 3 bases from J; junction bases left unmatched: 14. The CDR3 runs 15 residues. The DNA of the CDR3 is TGCAGTGCATCAAACAGGGGACGCTCATTCTACGAGCAGTACTTC. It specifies CSASNRGRSFYEQYF.

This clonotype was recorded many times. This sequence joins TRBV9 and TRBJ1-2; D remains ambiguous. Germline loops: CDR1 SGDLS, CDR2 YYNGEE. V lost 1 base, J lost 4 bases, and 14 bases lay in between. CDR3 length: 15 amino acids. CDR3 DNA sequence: TGTGCCAGCAGCGTATCGCGGTCCGACACCTATGGCTACACCTTC. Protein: CASSVSRSDTYGYTF.

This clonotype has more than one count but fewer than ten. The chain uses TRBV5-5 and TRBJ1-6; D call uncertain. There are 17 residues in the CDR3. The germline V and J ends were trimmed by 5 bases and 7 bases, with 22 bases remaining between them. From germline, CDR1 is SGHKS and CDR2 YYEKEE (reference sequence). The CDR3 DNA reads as TGTGCCAGCAGACCGCTACGGACTTCGCAGGTGAATTCACCCCTCCACTTT. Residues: CASRPLRTSQVNSPLHF. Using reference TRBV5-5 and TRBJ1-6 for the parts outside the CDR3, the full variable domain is DAGVTQSPTHLIKTRGQQVTLRCSPISGHKSVSWYQQVLGQGPQFIFQYYEKEERGRGNFPDRFSARQFPNYSSELNVNALLLGDSALYLCASRPLRTSQVNSPLHFGNGTRLTVT.

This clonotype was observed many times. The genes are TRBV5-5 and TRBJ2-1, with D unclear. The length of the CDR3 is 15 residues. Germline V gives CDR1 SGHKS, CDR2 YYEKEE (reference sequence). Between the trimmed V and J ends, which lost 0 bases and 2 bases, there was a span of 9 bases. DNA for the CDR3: TGTGCCAGCAGCTTGGAGTCTAGTACCTACAATGAGCAGTTCTTC. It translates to CASSLESSTYNEQFF.

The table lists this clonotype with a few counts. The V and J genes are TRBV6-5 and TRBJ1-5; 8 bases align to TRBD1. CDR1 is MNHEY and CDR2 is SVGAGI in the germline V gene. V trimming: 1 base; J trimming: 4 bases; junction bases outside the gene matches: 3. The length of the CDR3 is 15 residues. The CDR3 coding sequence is TGTGCCAGCAGTTACTTCGGGGACAGGAATCAGCCCCAGCATTTT. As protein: CASSYFGDRNQPQHF.